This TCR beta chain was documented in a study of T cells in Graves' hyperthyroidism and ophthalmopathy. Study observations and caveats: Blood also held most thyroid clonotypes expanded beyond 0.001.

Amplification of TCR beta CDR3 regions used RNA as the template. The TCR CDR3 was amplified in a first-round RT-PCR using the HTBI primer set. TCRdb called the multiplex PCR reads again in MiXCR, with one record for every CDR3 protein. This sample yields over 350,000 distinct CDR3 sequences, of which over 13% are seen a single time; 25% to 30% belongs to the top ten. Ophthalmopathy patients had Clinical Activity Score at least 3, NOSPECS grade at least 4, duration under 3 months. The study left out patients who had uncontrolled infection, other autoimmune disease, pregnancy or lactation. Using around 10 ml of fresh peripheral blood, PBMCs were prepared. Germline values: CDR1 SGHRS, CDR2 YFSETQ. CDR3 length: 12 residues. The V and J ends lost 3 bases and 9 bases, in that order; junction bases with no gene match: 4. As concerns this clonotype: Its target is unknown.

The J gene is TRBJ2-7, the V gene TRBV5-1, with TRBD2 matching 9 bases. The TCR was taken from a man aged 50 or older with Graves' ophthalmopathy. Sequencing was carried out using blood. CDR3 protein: CASSSLAGMQYF. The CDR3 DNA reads TGCGCCAGCAGCTCCCTAGCGGGGATGCAGTACTTC.